This T cell receptor beta chain was retrieved from a study of cytomegalovirus exposure and HLA in healthy donors. PCR used 60 Vbeta primers and 13 Jbeta primers. Here immunoSEQ multiplex PCR was the method, and the copy in TCRdb shows in-frame clones only, minus some. The sample consists of 85,000 to 100,000 clones, roughly 83% of them appearing once. The CDR3 runs 13 residues. CDR1 is MNHEY and CDR2 is SMNVEV in the germline V gene (reference sequence). Trimming cost V 3 bases and J 4 bases, with 7 bases left between them. This clonotype originated in a male donor in good health and CMV-seropositive. The chain carries TRBV27 and TRBJ1-5, with D unclear. Sequences were obtained from PBMCs. This chain's CDR3 is CASSFGRNQPQHF. CDR3 coding DNA: TGTGCCAGCAGTTTTGGGAGAAATCAGCCCCAGCATTTT.